The clone carrying this T cell receptor beta chain was recorded a few times. This record comes from a study of OX40 agonist ivuxolimab in advanced cancers. Some clones are missing from TCRdb's copy, which holds only in-frame ones; the method was immunoSEQ multiplex PCR. The sample contains fewer than 100,000 clones, around 85% of which appear only once. The specimen was CD4+ or CD8+ T cells sorted from blood, collected in a trial of the OX40 agonist ivuxolimab. The receptor was derived from an adult with an advanced solid tumor such as melanoma, head and neck, liver or kidney cancer.

The CDR3 region is CASSPGGGTGVTDTQYF. The CDR3 coding sequence is TGTGCCAGCAGCCCAGGAGGGGGGACAGGGGTGACAGATACGCAGTATTTT. The gene calls are TRBV11-2 and TRBJ2-3; 10 nucleotides align to TRBD1. With 5 bases clipped from V and 3 bases from J, the junction kept 11 bases outside the gene matches. Per germline, CDR1 SGHAT and CDR2 FQNNGV. The CDR3 spans 17 residues. The full variable domain, with the rest looked up from reference TRBV11-2 and TRBJ2-3, is EAGVAQSPRYKIIEKRQSVAFWCNPISGHATLYWYQQILGQGPKLLIQFQNNGVVDDSQLPKDRFSAERLKGVDSTLKIQPAKLEDSAVYLCASSPGGGTGVTDTQYFGPGTRLTVL.